The next 32 T cell receptor beta chains were all read from a single sample in a study of tumor-infiltrating lymphocytes in primary liver carcinoma. Researchers generated TCR beta cDNA from 500 ng of total RNA, relying on a constant-region primer. Generation of the TCR beta libraries relied on three nested multiplex PCR rounds using slightly modified ARM-PCR. Use of TRBV1-TRBV30 forward primers with a C-beta reverse primer characterized the first two PCR rounds, which lasted about 9 cycles each. TCRdb re-derived calls from the multiplex PCR reads in MiXCR, one entry per CDR3 protein. The table shows about 180,000 distinct CDR3 sequences, with 60% occurring only once. Unsorted whole blood supplied the blood RNA, and germline DNA was isolated too. The sequenced material came from peripheral blood. These receptors originate from a man in his forties with primary liver carcinoma and hepatitis B virus infection.

The chain carries TRBV5-6 and TRBJ1-6; D uncertain. The CDR3 has 13 residues. V lost 4 bases to trimming and J lost 9 bases, with 11 bases between them. From germline, CDR1 is SGHDT and CDR2 YYEEEE. The CDR3 loop reads CASSVLIGSPLHF. In DNA, the CDR3 is TGTGCCAGCAGCGTCCTCATTGGTTCACCCCTCCACTTT.

The chain couples TRBV6-2 or TRBV6-3 to TRBJ2-7, with D hard to call. From germline, CDR1 is MNHEY and CDR2 SVGEGT. The CDR3 is made up of 13 amino acids. The V end lost 0 bases, the J end lost 6 bases, and 9 bases lay between the germline ends. In DNA form, the CDR3 reads TGTGCCAGCAGTTACTCTCACAGTGGCGAGCAGTACTTC. Residues: CASSYSHSGEQYF.

V and J are TRBV28 and TRBJ2-1, with D uncertain. This CDR3 spans 12 amino acids. Trimming took off 5 bases at V and 10 bases at J, with 12 bases between the two ends. Germline values: CDR1 MDHEN, CDR2 SYDVKM. Written as DNA, the CDR3 is TGTGCCAGCAGTCTCCGAGGCCCCGAGCAGTTCTTC. Amino acids: CASSLRGPEQFF.

This clonotype was seen more than once but under ten times. The rearrangement links TRBV7-8 to TRBJ2-1, with a weak D call TRBD1 (6 bases). This CDR3 is built from 15 residues. V was shortened by 3 bases and J by 10 bases, with 19 bases between the two germline ends. In germline, CDR1 is SGHVS, CDR2 FQNEAQ. In DNA, the CDR3 is TGTGCCAGCAGCTTTGGAGCGGACAGTAGCGCCGAGCAGTTCTTC. This translates into CASSFGADSSAEQFF.

The chain is built from TRBV6-6 and TRBJ2-1; 10 bases line up with TRBD2. The J segment lost 3 bases and the V segment lost 6 bases, leaving 11 bases of the junction unmatched. Per germline, CDR1 MNHNY and CDR2 SVGAGI (reference sequence). This CDR3 has 17 amino acids. In nucleotides, the CDR3 is TGTGCCAGCAGCGCCTACCAAGCGGGAGGGGTCTACAATGAGCAGTTCTTC. It codes for CASSAYQAGGVYNEQFF.

The rearrangement links TRBV30 to TRBJ1-2; D unclear. CDR1 GTSNPN and CDR2 SVGIG come from the germline V gene (reference sequence). V was clipped by 2 bases and J by 1 base, with 8 bases between them. The CDR3 is 13 amino acids. DNA for the CDR3: TGTGCCTGGAGTCCCCCAGATAACTATGGCTACACCTTC. This gives the protein CAWSPPDNYGYTF.

Worth noting for this clonotype: The CDR3 end shows no conserved phenylalanine or tryptophan, and so a read error is likely. This rearrangement joins TRBV6-7 to TRBJ2-1; 10 bases match TRBD2. TRBV6-7 is recorded as an ORF, its role being uncertain. J lost 3 bases, V lost 0 bases, and 5 bases had no gene match. The CDR3 is 17 residues long. The CDR3 DNA reads TGTGCCAGCAGTTACTCGTCTAGCGGGAGATTCTACAATGAGCAGTTCCTC. Amino acid sequence: CASSYSSSGRFYNEQFL.

This clonotype was detected only once. Here the CDR3 omits its conserved ending phenylalanine or tryptophan, so a read error is the likely source. The chain uses TRBV11-1 and TRBJ2-2; 9 positions agree with TRBD1. Germline-derived CDR1 and CDR2 are SGHAT and FQDESV (reference sequence). The CDR3 loop spans 15 amino acids. CDR3 residues: CAGSLGQGSTGELFL. The DNA of the CDR3 is TGTGCCGGCAGCCTTGGACAGGGGTCCACCGGGGAGCTGTTTCTT.

On this clonotype itself: Compared with germline, one end of the junction differs, possibly owing to a read error. The CDR3 spells CAICDSNPEGEQYF. CDR3 DNA: TGTGCCATCTGTGATAGCAATCCTGAAGGGGAGCAGTACTTC. The chain couples TRBV10-3 to TRBJ2-7; D is uncertain. Germline assignment: CDR1 ENHRY and CDR2 SYGVKD. The CDR3 consists of 14 residues.

The gene calls are TRBV4-1 and TRBJ2-5; D is possibly TRBD1 or TRBD2 (5 bases each). Per the germline V gene, CDR1 is MGHRA and CDR2 is YSYEKL. The V end was cut by 0 bases, the J end by 11 bases, with 16 bases between. The CDR3 contains 14 residues. As DNA, the CDR3 is TGCGCCAGCAGCCAAGAATCAGGGACCCCCTGGCAGTACTTC. Protein product: CASSQESGTPWQYF.

Notes on this clonotype: One junction end does not reproduce the germline sequence, and a read error may be involved. The V and J genes are TRBV29-1 and TRBJ2-3, with a possible D match to TRBD1 (6 bases). The CDR3 is made up of 11 amino acids. Germline V gives CDR1 SQVTM, CDR2 ANQGSEA. CDR3 coding DNA: TGCAGTGTGAGGGGGTTAGATATGCAGTATTTT. Translated, it gives CSVRGLDMQYF.

This clonotype was detected once. V and J are TRBV10-3 and TRBJ2-5; 7 bases map to TRBD1. CDR1 is ENHRY and CDR2 is SYGVKD in the germline V gene. This CDR3 comprises 19 residues. V trimming: 4 bases; J trimming: 0 bases; junction bases outside the gene matches: 17. The CDR3 reads CAISAGLGGGQLHQETQYF. The CDR3 DNA sequence: TGTGCCATCAGTGCTGGGTTAGGGGGCGGGCAGTTGCACCAAGAGACCCAGTACTTC.

This clonotype was counted a few times. The chain carries TRBV28 and TRBJ2-7, with TRBD2 identical over 7 bases. CDR3 length: 16 amino acids. Unmatched junction bases numbered 12, after V lost 3 bases and J lost 4 bases. The germline gives CDR1 MDHEN, CDR2 SYDVKM. The CDR3 loop reads CASSLVLAELSYEQYF. The CDR3 coding sequence is TGTGCCAGCAGTTTGGTCCTAGCGGAACTTTCATACGAGCAGTACTTC.

Regarding this clonotype: Its ends do not fully match the called genes, so a read error is possible. The genes are TRBV11-2 and TRBJ1-5; TRBD1 agrees at 8 bases. The germline V gene has CDR1 SGHAT and CDR2 FQNNGV. This CDR3 has 15 amino acids. The CDR3 DNA follows: TGTGCCTGCAGCAGGACAGGGTATGGCAATCAGCCCCAGCATTTT. Translating it yields CACSRTGYGNQPQHF.

For this clonotype: This clone may be a read error of a much larger clone one base away. The CDR3 carries no conserved terminal phenylalanine or tryptophan, so it likely arises from a read error. The rearrangement joins TRBV29-1 to TRBJ2-7, with D tentatively TRBD1 or TRBD2 (6 bases each). Trimming removed 6 bases from V and 5 bases from J, with 11 bases in between. The length of the CDR3 is 11 residues. Germline lookup yields CDR1 SQVTM and CDR2 ANQGSEA. CDR3 nucleotides: TGCAGCGTCGGAGGGGGAAACGAGCAGTACTCC. Its protein product is CSVGGGNEQYS.

This clonotype was detected a few times. Since a much larger clone is just one base distant, this may be a read error. The CDR3 region is CASSRLAGYEQYF. The CDR3 DNA reads as TGTGCCAGCAGTCGACTAGCGGGCTACGAGCAGTACTTC. V is TRBV6-5 and J is TRBJ2-7; 10 nucleotides line up with TRBD2. Per the germline V gene, CDR1 is MNHEY and CDR2 is SVGAGI. The CDR3 has 13 residues. The J segment lost 3 bases and the V segment lost 5 bases, leaving 1 base of the junction unmatched.

Many counts were recorded for this clonotype. The chain joins TRBV11-1 to TRBJ2-1; 7 nucleotides agree with TRBD2. The CDR3 is 17 residues long. V gave up 5 bases and J gave up 1 base; unmatched junction bases: 11. From germline, CDR1 is SGHAT and CDR2 FQDESV (reference sequence). CDR3 DNA: TGTGCCAGCAGCCCCGCGACTAGCACCCGATCCTACAATGAGCAGTTCTTC. Translated: CASSPATSTRSYNEQFF. Full variable domain (missing parts from reference TRBV11-1 and TRBJ2-1): EAEVAQSPRYKITEKSQAVAFWCDPISGHATLYWYRQILGQGPELLVQFQDESVVDDSQLPKDRFSAERLKGVDSTLKIQPAELGDSAMYLCASSPATSTRSYNEQFFGPGTRLTVL.

The chain is built from TRBV29-1 and TRBJ1-4; D is uncertain. There are 13 residues in the CDR3. Trimming removed 2 bases at V and 7 bases at J, with 11 bases between. Germline V gene data show CDR1 as SQVTM and CDR2 as ANQGSEA. CDR3 DNA sequence: TGCAGCGTTGAAAGGCAGGAGGGTGAAAAACTGTTTTTT. Its translation is CSVERQEGEKLFF.

The chain links TRBV4-1 to TRBJ2-2, with a possible D match to TRBD1 (6 bases). This CDR3 is 12 amino acids long. Germline values: CDR1 MGHRA, CDR2 YSYEKL. V was shortened by 10 bases and J by 3 bases, with 9 bases between the two germline ends. The DNA for the CDR3 is TGCGCCACGACAGGCGACACCGGGGAGCTGTTTTTT. This gives the protein CATTGDTGELFF.

The chain carries TRBV28 and TRBJ2-5, with 7 nucleotides matching TRBD1. Germline CDR1 and CDR2: MDHEN and SYDVKM. Unmatched junction bases numbered 4, after V lost 5 bases and J lost 1 base. CDR3 length: 14 residues. In DNA, the CDR3 is TGTGCCAGCAGTCCGGGACAGTCCCAAGAGACCCAGTACTTC. Its translation is CASSPGQSQETQYF.

V and J are TRBV4-1 and TRBJ1-6; no definite D call. V dropped 0 bases and J dropped 2 bases, with 8 bases sitting between them. This CDR3 comprises 16 residues. Germline-derived CDR1 and CDR2 are MGHRA and YSYEKL. CDR3 DNA sequence: TGCGCCAGCAGCCAAGAACCCGGTCCCTATAATTCACCCCTCCACTTT. This codes for CASSQEPGPYNSPLHF.

For this clonotype: A much bigger clone sits one base away, suggesting this may be a read error. CDR3 DNA sequence: TGTGCCAGCAGCTTGGGCATCAGCACAGATATGCAGTATTTT. Translation: CASSLGISTDMQYF. The chain links TRBV11-3 to TRBJ2-3; D unclear. Germline loops: CDR1 SGHNT, CDR2 YENEEA. The CDR3 length is 14 residues.

Note on this clonotype: This may stem from a read error, because a much larger clone lies one nucleotide away. V usage is TRBV29-1 and J usage is TRBJ1-1; the D is unclear. This CDR3 comprises 13 residues. Trimming stripped 4 bases from V and 0 bases from J, with 9 bases between. Per the germline V gene, CDR1 is SQVTM and CDR2 is ANQGSEA. CDR3 sequence: CSVVGRLNTEAFF. The CDR3 DNA is TGCAGCGTTGTCGGGAGGCTGAACACTGAAGCTTTCTTT.

The rearrangement links TRBV12-3 or TRBV12-4 to TRBJ1-5; 7 bases are shared with TRBD1. CDR3 length: 15 amino acids. After removal of 1 base from V and 7 bases from J, the junction contained 7 bases not matched to a gene. The CDR3 DNA reads TGTGCCAGCAGTTTAGGATCTACAGGGGAACAGCCCCAGCATTTT. Its protein is CASSLGSTGEQPQHF.

This chain joins TRBV12-3 or TRBV12-4 and TRBJ2-7, with TRBD1 matching 7 bases. The CDR3 contains 15 residues. The V gene end was trimmed by 3 bases and the J gene end by 4 bases; junction bases not matched to a gene: 9. The CDR3 sequence is CASSFEGRGIYEQYF. The CDR3 nucleotides are TGTGCCAGCAGTTTCGAGGGCAGGGGGATTTACGAGCAGTACTTC.

V gene TRBV10-3 combines with J gene TRBJ2-7; D perhaps matches TRBD2 (5 bases). Looked up from germline, CDR1 is ENHRY and CDR2 is SYGVKD. This CDR3 spans 15 amino acids. The V gene lost 3 bases and the J gene lost 2 bases, with 14 bases spanning the gap. The CDR3 spells CAISDGLASPYEQYF. CDR3 DNA: TGTGCCATCAGTGATGGGCTAGCTTCTCCCTACGAGCAGTACTTC.

The sample holds many counts of this clonotype. The chain joins TRBV6-6 to TRBJ1-1, with D possibly matching TRBD1 (6 bases). This CDR3 contains 11 residues. Germline V gene data show CDR1 as MNHNY and CDR2 as SVGAGI (reference sequence). Trimming stripped 4 bases from V and 7 bases from J, with 7 bases between. CDR3 in amino acids: CASSWTDEAFF. In nucleotides, the CDR3 is TGTGCCAGCAGTTGGACAGATGAAGCTTTCTTT.

Worth noting for this clonotype: A much larger clone differs from this one at a single base, so this may be a read error. The DNA of the CDR3 is TGTGCCAGCGGGGCAGGGTACAATCAGTCCCAGCATTTT. It is translated as CASGAGYNQSQHF. The chain recombines TRBV6-5 with TRBJ1-5; perhaps TRBD1 as D (5 bases). From germline, CDR1 is MNHEY and CDR2 SVGAGI. The CDR3 runs to 13 residues.

The chain is built from TRBV10-2 and TRBJ2-1; TRBD2 aligns across 7 bases. Germline V CDR1 and CDR2: WSHSY, SAAADI. The J segment lost 9 bases and the V segment lost 2 bases, leaving 4 bases of the junction unmatched. This CDR3 comprises 13 residues. The CDR3 loop is CASSEVGRGEQFF. The CDR3, as DNA: TGCGCCAGCAGTGAGGTGGGGAGGGGTGAGCAGTTCTTC.

A note on this clonotype: Mismatch with germline at one junction end may stem from a read error. V and J are TRBV11-3 and TRBJ2-2; 12 nucleotides align to TRBD1. The CDR3 totals 15 residues. The V gene's germline CDR1 is SGHNT and CDR2 YENEEA. The CDR3: CAISPGQGAAGELFF. The CDR3 DNA sequence: TGTGCCATCAGCCCGGGACAGGGGGCTGCCGGTGAGCTGTTTTTT.

V and J are TRBV12-3 or TRBV12-4 and TRBJ1-6; D not resolved. Trimming left V 5 bases short and J 5 bases short, with 10 bases between. This CDR3 spans 14 amino acids. CDR3 DNA: TGTGCCAGCAGTCCCCAGCACAATAATTCACCCCTCCACTTT. Its protein product is CASSPQHNNSPLHF.

Comment on this clonotype: One end of the junction fails to match germline, which may point to a read error. The V and J genes are TRBV6-5 and TRBJ2-6; 10 bases agree with TRBD2. Germline CDR1 MNHEY, CDR2 SVGAGI. The CDR3 extends over 17 amino acids. The CDR3 DNA sequence: TGTGCCAGCAGTCTAGCGGGAGTGGGCTCTAGGGCCAACGTCCTGACTTTC. As protein: CASSLAGVGSRANVLTF.